One sample yielded the 32 T cell receptor beta chains listed below, sequenced in a study of cytomegalovirus exposure and HLA in healthy donors. Vbeta (60) and Jbeta (13) primers were used in the PCR. Sequencing was performed with immunoSEQ multiplex PCR; in TCRdb, only in-frame clones are kept and a portion is missing. The sample is made up of roughly 120,000 clones, and the top ten hold about 2.2% of it. Sequences were obtained from PBMCs. The origin of the receptors is a man in his forties in good health and CMV-seronegative.

This rearrangement joins TRBV11-3 to TRBJ2-7; the D gene is possibly TRBD1 (5 bases). CDR3 size: 15 residues. Trimming pared 5 bases from V and 2 bases from J, leaving 16 bases between. Germline values: CDR1 SGHNT, CDR2 YENEEA. The CDR3, as DNA: TGTGCCAGCAGCCAAGGGGTGGGCAGGACCTACGAGCAGTACTTC. This codes for CASSQGVGRTYEQYF.

The genes are TRBV2 and TRBJ2-7; tentative D call: TRBD2 (6 bases). Trimming removed 4 bases from V and 3 bases from J, with 13 bases in between. Germline CDR1 reads SNHLY; CDR2 reads FYNNEI. The CDR3 totals 14 residues. CDR3 protein: CASSVGGIVYEQYF. CDR3 DNA sequence: TGTGCCAGCAGTGTTGGGGGGATTGTCTACGAGCAGTACTTC.

The gene calls are TRBV6-4 and TRBJ1-1; 10 bases map to TRBD1. Trimming cost V 6 bases and J 8 bases; bases outside gene matches: 0. CDR1 and CDR2 (germline): MRHNA, SNTAGT. The CDR3 runs to 11 residues. The CDR3 reads CASRGQGEAFF. The CDR3 DNA reads TGTGCCAGCAGGGGACAGGGGGAAGCTTTCTTT.

The chain employs TRBV6-1 and TRBJ1-1; no clear D gene. Germline V gene sequence: CDR1 MNHNS, CDR2 SASEGT. CDR3 length equals 11 residues. Trimming left V 6 bases short and J 5 bases short, with 7 bases between. CDR3 nucleotide sequence: TGTGCCAGCAGCAGGAAAACTGAAGCTTTCTTT. Its translation is CASSRKTEAFF.

The chain has TRBV7-3 and TRBJ2-3; D is possibly TRBD2 (6 bases). Germline V lookup: CDR1 SGHTA, CDR2 FQGTGA. The CDR3 runs 16 residues. Trimming removed 1 base at V and 4 bases at J, with 15 bases between. CDR3 sequence reads: CASSLSPVGRPDTQYF. CDR3 coding DNA: TGTGCCAGCAGCTTAAGTCCTGTCGGGAGACCAGATACGCAGTATTTT.

The rearrangement links TRBV11-2 to TRBJ1-2, with D possibly matching TRBD1 (5 bases). The CDR3 covers 16 residues. V was cut by 5 bases and J by 7 bases, with 23 bases left in between. The V gene's germline CDR1 is SGHAT and CDR2 FQNNGV. The CDR3 coding sequence is TGTGCCAGCAGCCTAAGGAGGAGGGACGATCTCGGTGGCTACACCTTC. Translating gives CASSLRRRDDLGGYTF.

The chain employs TRBV7-2 and TRBJ2-7, with D possibly TRBD1 on 5 matching bases. The V gene lost 2 bases and the J gene lost 4 bases, with 12 bases spanning the gap. The CDR3 length is 14 residues. CDR1 and CDR2 from the germline V gene are SGHTA and FQGNSA. CDR3 DNA: TGTGCCAGCAGCTTACAGGGAAGTTGGTACGAGCAGTACTTC. Translated: CASSLQGSWYEQYF.

The chain couples TRBV5-6 to TRBJ2-2, with 7 positions matching TRBD2. Per the germline V gene, CDR1 is SGHDT and CDR2 is YYEEEE. After removal of 0 bases from V and 2 bases from J, the junction contained 4 bases not matched to a gene. The CDR3 has 16 amino acids. CDR3 DNA sequence: TGTGCCAGCAGCTTGGAACTAGCGTATAACACCGGGGAGCTGTTTTTT. It is translated as CASSLELAYNTGELFF.

The chain uses TRBV7-8 and TRBJ1-1; tentatively, D is TRBD1 (6 bases). Trimming removed 5 bases from V and 1 base from J, with 20 bases in between. Germline assignment: CDR1 SGHVS and CDR2 FQNEAQ. The CDR3 totals 17 residues. In DNA form, the CDR3 reads TGTGCCAGCAGCCCCCTCCCCCTGGGACATCGGAACACTGAAGCTTTCTTT. Translated: CASSPLPLGHRNTEAFF.

The chain recombines TRBV28 with TRBJ2-7; 9 positions agree with TRBD1. J lost 9 bases, V lost 3 bases, and 12 bases had no gene match. This CDR3 region has 15 residues. Germline V gene sequence: CDR1 MDHEN, CDR2 SYDVKM. CDR3 in amino acids: CASSLPPPGTGSQYF. The CDR3 bases are TGTGCCAGCAGTTTGCCCCCCCCCGGGACAGGGTCGCAGTACTTC.

The rearrangement joins TRBV7-9 to TRBJ1-1; D ambiguous. V lost 1 base to trimming and J lost 3 bases, with 12 bases between them. This CDR3 region has 15 residues. Looked up from germline, CDR1 is SEHNR and CDR2 is FQNEAQ (reference sequence). CDR3 nucleotide sequence: TGTGCCAGCAGCTTAGAAATGGTAGAGTACACTGAAGCTTTCTTT. Its protein product is CASSLEMVEYTEAFF. The whole variable domain, filled in from reference TRBV7-9 and TRBJ1-1, reads DTGVSQNPRHKITKRGQNVTFRCDPISEHNRLYWYRQTLGQGPEFLTYFQNEAQLEKSRLLSDRFSAERPKGSFSTLEIQRTEQGDSAMYLCASSLEMVEYTEAFFGQGTRLTVV.

This rearrangement joins TRBV11-3 to TRBJ1-1, with D perhaps matching TRBD1 (5 bases). Germline CDR1 SGHNT, CDR2 YENEEA. Trimming left V 0 bases short and J 4 bases short, with 9 bases between. There are 14 residues in the CDR3. The CDR3 sequence is CASSLERGGTEAFF. The CDR3, as DNA: TGTGCCAGCAGCTTAGAGAGGGGAGGCACTGAAGCTTTCTTT.

The rearrangement uses TRBV19 and TRBJ1-1; D not certain. CDR3 length: 12 residues. Looked up from germline, CDR1 is LNHDA and CDR2 is SQIVND (reference sequence). V shed 3 bases and J shed 8 bases, with 10 bases lying between them. The CDR3: CASSITPSEAFF. The CDR3 coding sequence is TGTGCCAGTAGTATCACTCCCTCCGAAGCTTTCTTT.

V is TRBV6-5 and J is TRBJ2-1; tentatively, D is TRBD2 (5 bases). Germline CDR1 and CDR2: MNHEY and SVGAGI. This CDR3 region has 12 residues. Trimming stripped 8 bases from V and 9 bases from J, with 14 bases between. CDR3 coding DNA: TGTGCCAGCCGGGCGTTGGGGAGTGAGCAGTTCTTC. Its translation: CASRALGSEQFF.

The chain uses TRBV19 and TRBJ1-2, with TRBD1 identical over 8 bases. CDR1 LNHDA and CDR2 SQIVND come from the germline V gene (reference sequence). The CDR3 covers 14 residues. With 6 bases clipped from V and 6 bases from J, the junction kept 9 bases outside the gene matches. CDR3 nucleotides: TGTGCCAGTAGATACCGGGGACAGGTGGATGGCTACACCTTC. This codes for CASRYRGQVDGYTF.

The chain combines TRBV19 with TRBJ1-2, with TRBD1 matching over 7 bases. V trimming: 4 bases; J trimming: 0 bases; junction bases outside the gene matches: 5. CDR1 and CDR2 (germline): LNHDA, SQIVND (reference sequence). This CDR3 is built from 15 residues. CDR3 residues: CASSTYGTANYGYTF. The DNA for the CDR3 is TGTGCCAGTAGTACCTACGGGACAGCTAACTATGGCTACACCTTC.

This rearrangement joins TRBV5-1 to TRBJ1-1; possible D gene TRBD1, 5 bases. This CDR3 comprises 11 residues. The V end was cut by 6 bases, the J end by 6 bases, with 9 bases between. Germline CDR1 is SGHRS and CDR2 is YFSETQ. CDR3 bases: TGCGCCAGCAATTGGGGCTCTGAAGCTTTCTTT. Translated, it gives CASNWGSEAFF.

The chain joins TRBV6-1 to TRBJ1-5; D is unclear. The CDR3 has 14 amino acids. The V gene's germline CDR1 is MNHNS and CDR2 SASEGT. The germline V and J ends were trimmed by 3 bases and 6 bases, with 12 bases remaining between them. The CDR3 spells CASSDPGLSQPQHF. The CDR3 region has the DNA TGTGCCAGCAGTGACCCGGGGTTGAGTCAGCCCCAGCATTTT.

About this clone itself: Compared with germline, one end of the junction differs, possibly owing to a read error. The V gene is TRBV6-5, the J gene TRBJ2-1, with 9 bases that match TRBD2. Germline CDR1 reads MNHEY; CDR2 reads SVGAGI. CDR3 length equals 15 residues. CDR3 residues: CASSPSGDSCNEQFF. CDR3 bases: TGTGCCAGCAGTCCTAGCGGGGACTCCTGCAATGAGCAGTTCTTC.

The chain employs TRBV27 and TRBJ2-1; TRBD2 agrees at 8 bases. Germline CDR1 is MNHEY and CDR2 is SMNVEV (reference sequence). The V gene end was trimmed by 3 bases and the J gene end by 9 bases; junction bases not matched to a gene: 10. This CDR3 has 15 residues. CDR3 DNA sequence: TGTGCCAGCAGTTTTGGGACTAGTAGTAAGGTTGAGCAGTTCTTC. It is translated as CASSFGTSSKVEQFF.

The chain recombines TRBV7-9 with TRBJ1-4, with TRBD1 matching over 8 bases. Trimming took 4 bases from V and 7 from J; bases not matched to a gene: 5. Germline CDR1 is SEHNR and CDR2 is FQNEAQ (reference sequence). The CDR3 runs 14 residues. This CDR3 is CASSWDRWSEKLFF. CDR3 nucleotide sequence: TGTGCCAGCAGCTGGGACAGGTGGTCTGAAAAACTGTTTTTT.

This chain connects TRBV10-2 to TRBJ1-3; D not resolved. This CDR3 spans 12 amino acids. CDR1 is WSHSY and CDR2 is SAAADI in the germline V gene. Between the trimmed V and J ends, which lost 8 bases and 7 bases, there was a span of 12 bases. CDR3 in DNA: TGCGCCAGCTCTTCGGACTGGAACACCATATATTTT. Its translation is CASSSDWNTIYF.

The V and J genes are TRBV7-9 and TRBJ1-4, with 10 nucleotides matching TRBD1. This CDR3 is built from 16 residues. V was clipped by 5 bases and J by 4 bases; unmatched bases: 7. The germline V gene has CDR1 SEHNR and CDR2 FQNEAQ (reference sequence). The CDR3 is CASSPGTGEVNEKLFF. CDR3 nucleotide sequence: TGTGCCAGCAGCCCCGGGACAGGGGAAGTTAATGAAAAACTGTTTTTT.

The chain couples TRBV5-4 to TRBJ2-7, with D hard to call. CDR1 is SGHNT, CDR2 YYREEE, per germline (reference sequence). The CDR3 contains 13 residues. With 4 bases removed from V and 0 bases from J, the gap between germline ends came to 8 bases. CDR3 sequence (DNA): TGTGCCAGCAGCGCGCGGAGCTCCTACGAGCAGTACTTC. It specifies CASSARSSYEQYF. The whole variable domain, remainder taken from reference TRBV5-4 and TRBJ2-7, is ETGVTQSPTHLIKTRGQQVTLRCSSQSGHNTVSWYQQALGQGPQFIFQYYREEENGRGNFPPRFSGLQFPNYSSELNVNALELDDSALYLCASSARSSYEQYFGPGTRLTVT.

V gene TRBV7-8 combines with J gene TRBJ2-7; D remains ambiguous. Trimming left V 2 bases short and J 3 bases short, with 11 bases between. Germline V gene sequence: CDR1 SGHVS, CDR2 FQNEAQ. The CDR3 spans 14 residues. The CDR3 is CASSLKEHYYEQYF. The CDR3 DNA reads TGTGCCAGCAGCTTAAAAGAACACTACTACGAGCAGTACTTC.

The V and J genes are TRBV4-2 and TRBJ1-1; TRBD1 matches 7 bases. CDR1 is LGHNA and CDR2 is YNFKEQ in the germline V gene. J lost 8 bases, V lost 0 bases, and 6 bases had no gene match. The CDR3 is made up of 14 amino acids. DNA for the CDR3: TGTGCCAGCAGCCAAGACACGACAGGGACAGAAGCTTTCTTT. This encodes CASSQDTTGTEAFF.

The chain has TRBV19 and TRBJ1-3; possibly TRBD1 for D (5 bases). V was clipped by 7 bases and J by 3 bases, with 16 bases between them. The CDR3 has 15 residues. Germline assignment: CDR1 LNHDA and CDR2 SQIVND (reference sequence). The CDR3 sequence: CASTLTGAVGNTIYF. Written as DNA, the CDR3 is TGTGCCAGTACCCTCACTGGGGCAGTTGGAAACACCATATATTTT.

DNA of the CDR3: TGTGCCAGCAGTTACGTGCAGGGTTTGGGAGAGACCCAGTACTTC. It specifies CASSYVQGLGETQYF. V is TRBV6-6 and J is TRBJ2-5, with a weak D call TRBD1 (5 bases). Germline-derived CDR1 and CDR2 are MNHNY and SVGAGI (reference sequence). V lost 2 bases to trimming and J lost 4 bases, with 14 bases between them. The length of the CDR3 is 15 residues.

The genes are TRBV5-4 and TRBJ2-3; TRBD2 matches 14 bases. The CDR3 is made up of 17 amino acids. Germline lookup yields CDR1 SGHNT and CDR2 YYREEE (reference sequence). The ends lost 3 bases at V and 3 bases at J; junction bases unmatched: 6. For the CDR3, the DNA is TGTGCCAGCAGCTACCCGGGACTAGCGGGAGCGACAGATACGCAGTATTTT. It translates to CASSYPGLAGATDTQYF.

This chain joins TRBV28 and TRBJ1-2; no firm D call. Trimming stripped 7 bases from V and 0 bases from J, with 15 bases between. Germline CDR1 is MDHEN and CDR2 is SYDVKM. The CDR3 length is 15 residues. Here the CDR3 reads CASNRIEPTNYGYTF. The CDR3 DNA follows: TGTGCCAGCAATCGTATAGAGCCCACTAACTATGGCTACACCTTC.

This rearrangement joins TRBV5-1 to TRBJ1-1; D call uncertain. Germline assignment: CDR1 SGHRS and CDR2 YFSETQ. With 2 bases removed from V and 1 base from J, the gap between germline ends came to 6 bases. CDR3 length equals 13 residues. Here the CDR3 DNA reads TGCGCCAGCAGCTTCCGACAGAACACTGAAGCTTTCTTT. It yields the protein CASSFRQNTEAFF.

The chain carries TRBV5-1 and TRBJ2-7; D gene unclear. The V and J ends lost 7 bases and 4 bases respectively, with 12 bases between them. CDR1 SGHRS and CDR2 YFSETQ come from the germline V gene. The CDR3 has 12 amino acids. Here the CDR3 DNA reads TGCGCCAGCCCCCTACGCCGTTACGAGCAGTACTTC. Protein product: CASPLRRYEQYF.